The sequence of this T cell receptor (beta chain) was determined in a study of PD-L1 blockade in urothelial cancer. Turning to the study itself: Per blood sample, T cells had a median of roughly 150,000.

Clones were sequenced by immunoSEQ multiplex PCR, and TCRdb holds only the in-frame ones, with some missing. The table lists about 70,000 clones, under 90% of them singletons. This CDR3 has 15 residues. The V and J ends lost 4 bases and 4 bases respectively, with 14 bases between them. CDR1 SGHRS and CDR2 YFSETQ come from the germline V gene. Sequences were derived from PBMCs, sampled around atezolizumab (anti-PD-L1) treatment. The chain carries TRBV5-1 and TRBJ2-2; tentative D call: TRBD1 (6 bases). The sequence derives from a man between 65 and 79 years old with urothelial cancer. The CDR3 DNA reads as TGCGCCAGCAGCGCCTGGGACACAACCACCGGGGAGCTGTTTTTT. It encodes CASSAWDTTTGELFF.